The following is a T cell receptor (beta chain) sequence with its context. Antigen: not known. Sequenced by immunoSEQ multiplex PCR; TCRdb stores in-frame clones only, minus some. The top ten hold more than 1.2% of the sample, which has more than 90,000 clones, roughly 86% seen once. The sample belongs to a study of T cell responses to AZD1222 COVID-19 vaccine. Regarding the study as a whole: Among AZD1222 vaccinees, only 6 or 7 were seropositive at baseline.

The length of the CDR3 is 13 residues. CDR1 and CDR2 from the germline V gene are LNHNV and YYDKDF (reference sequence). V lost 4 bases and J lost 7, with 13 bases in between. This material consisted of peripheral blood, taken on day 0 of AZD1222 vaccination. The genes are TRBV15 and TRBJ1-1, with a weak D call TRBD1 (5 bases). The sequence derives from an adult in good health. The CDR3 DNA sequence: TGTGCCACCAGCAAGGACCTACAGGTTGAAGCTTTCTTT. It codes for CATSKDLQVEAFF.